The 21 T cell receptor beta chains below were found in one sample sequenced in a study of cytomegalovirus exposure and HLA in healthy donors. 60 Vbeta and 13 Jbeta primers were used in PCR. Repertoires were generated with immunoSEQ multiplex PCR, while TCRdb's copy carries only in-frame clones and drops some. This table holds roughly 150,000 clones, roughly 81% found once. The material sequenced was PBMCs. Source of these receptors: a woman aged 18-29 years in good health and CMV-seronegative.

This clone was observed a handful of times. The rearrangement joins TRBV19 to TRBJ1-5; TRBD1 matches at 7 bases. The ends lost 0 bases at V and 0 bases at J; junction bases unmatched: 11. CDR1 LNHDA and CDR2 SQIVND come from the germline V gene (reference sequence). The CDR3 extends over 19 amino acids. The CDR3 bases are TGTGCCAGTAGTATAGAGACAGGGTCAAAGGGAATTAGCAATCAGCCCCAGCATTTT. It codes for CASSIETGSKGISNQPQHF.

This clone was picked up one time. The genes are TRBV19 and TRBJ1-2; 7 bases line up with TRBD1. CDR3 length equals 13 residues. The germline CDR1 and CDR2 sequences are LNHDA and SQIVND (reference sequence). With 3 bases clipped from V and 5 bases from J, the junction kept 3 bases outside the gene matches. The CDR3 bases are TGTGCCAGTAGTATCCGGGACAGTTATGGCTACACCTTC. Its protein product is CASSIRDSYGYTF.

The CDR3 loop is CASSEGNVYEQYF. DNA for the CDR3: TGTGCCAGCAGTGAAGGTAACGTTTACGAGCAGTACTTC. The chain has TRBV25-1 and TRBJ2-5, with D hard to call. The DNA end is a closer match to TRBJ2-7, so the J assignment may be wrong. The V gene's germline CDR1 is MGHDK and CDR2 SYGVNS. The CDR3 is 13 amino acids.

The chain recombines TRBV9 with TRBJ2-1; possible D gene TRBD1, 6 bases. Germline CDR1 SGDLS, CDR2 YYNGEE. The CDR3 has 14 amino acids. Trimming cost V 0 bases and J 3 bases, with 7 bases left between them. CDR3 sequence reads: CASSVEDSYNEQFF. CDR3 bases: TGTGCCAGCAGCGTAGAGGACAGCTACAATGAGCAGTTCTTC. The entire variable domain, with the rest obtained from reference TRBV9 and TRBJ2-1, is as follows: DSGVTQTPKHLITATGQRVTLRCSPRSGDLSVYWYQQSLDQGLQFLIQYYNGEERAKGNILERFSAQQFPDLHSELNLSSLELGDSALYFCASSVEDSYNEQFFGPGTRLTVL.

The rearrangement links TRBV9 to TRBJ2-5, with 13 bases lining up with TRBD2. With V trimmed by 0 bases and J by 5 bases, 4 bases remained unmatched. There are 16 residues in the CDR3. The V gene's germline CDR1 is SGDLS and CDR2 YYNGEE. CDR3 region: CASSVGGTSGTETQYF. The CDR3 nucleotides are TGTGCCAGCAGCGTAGGAGGGACTAGCGGGACTGAGACCCAGTACTTC. Combining the CDR3 with reference TRBV9 and TRBJ2-5 gives the whole variable domain DSGVTQTPKHLITATGQRVTLRCSPRSGDLSVYWYQQSLDQGLQFLIQYYNGEERAKGNILERFSAQQFPDLHSELNLSSLELGDSALYFCASSVGGTSGTETQYFGPGTRLLVL.

The V and J genes are TRBV28 and TRBJ2-5; TRBD2 is a possible D gene (6 bases). This CDR3 has 14 amino acids. Trimming pared 8 bases from V and 7 bases from J, leaving 20 bases between. Germline V gene lookup returns CDR1 MDHEN and CDR2 SYDVKM. In DNA, the CDR3 is TGTGCCAGCGGGGGGACCGGGACTCTAGGGACCCAGTACTTC. It is translated as CASGGTGTLGTQYF.

This chain links TRBV5-1 with TRBJ2-3; the D is unclear. The V gene's germline CDR1 is SGHRS and CDR2 YFSETQ. The CDR3 consists of 15 residues. V lost 4 bases to trimming and J lost 1 base, with 13 bases between them. The CDR3 is CASSPGASGTDTQYF. CDR3 nucleotides: TGCGCCAGCAGCCCCGGAGCGTCTGGCACAGATACGCAGTATTTT.

The chain couples TRBV19 to TRBJ1-2, with no clear D. The germline V gene encodes CDR1 LNHDA and CDR2 SQIVND (reference sequence). This CDR3 contains 15 residues. V lost 5 bases to trimming and J lost 0 bases, with 13 bases between them. CDR3 DNA: TGTGCCAGTAGTTTTTACAGTATTTCTAACTATGGCTACACCTTC. Protein: CASSFYSISNYGYTF.

The genes are TRBV20-1 and TRBJ2-5; D gene unclear. The CDR3 consists of 10 residues. Germline assignment: CDR1 DFQATT and CDR2 SNEGSKA (reference sequence). The ends were cut back, 4 bases at V and 5 bases at J, with 5 bases in the middle. DNA of the CDR3: TGCAGTGCTATCCAGGAGACCCAGTACTTC. Protein sequence: CSAIQETQYF.

This clone was counted once. The chain is built from TRBV19 and TRBJ2-5, with D hard to call. The V gene's germline CDR1 is LNHDA and CDR2 SQIVND (reference sequence). The V end was cut by 6 bases, the J end by 3 bases, with 11 bases between. The CDR3 runs to 13 residues. The CDR3 sequence is CASSRIPEETQYF. The CDR3 DNA reads as TGTGCCAGTAGCAGAATTCCAGAAGAGACCCAGTACTTC.

This chain links TRBV28 with TRBJ1-5, with D unclear. CDR1 and CDR2 (germline): MDHEN, SYDVKM. V gave up 3 bases and J gave up 6 bases, with 6 bases separating them. The CDR3 runs 12 residues. The CDR3 sequence is CASSFLSQPQHF. In DNA, the CDR3 is TGTGCCAGCAGTTTTCTTAGTCAGCCCCAGCATTTT.

As regards this clone: This same CDR3 is encoded by further DNA sequences in the sample. This chain links TRBV10-2 with TRBJ2-7; D is possibly TRBD1 (5 bases). The CDR3 spans 11 residues. With 6 bases removed from V and 3 bases from J, the gap between germline ends came to 6 bases. Germline V CDR1 and CDR2: WSHSY, SAAADI. The CDR3 sequence: CASSDSYEQYF. In DNA form, the CDR3 reads TGCGCCAGCAGCGACAGCTACGAGCAGTACTTC.

This chain connects TRBV6-6 to TRBJ1-6; a possible D gene is TRBD1 (5 bases). The V gene's germline CDR1 is MNHNY and CDR2 SVGAGI (reference sequence). V was clipped by 6 bases and J by 10 bases, with 19 bases between them. The CDR3 totals 15 residues. CDR3 sequence reads: CASSPQAGGGSPLHF. Written as DNA, the CDR3 is TGTGCCAGCAGCCCCCAGGCGGGGGGAGGCTCACCCCTCCACTTT.

The chain uses TRBV7-6 and TRBJ2-1; 8 positions match TRBD1. The germline gives CDR1 SGHVS, CDR2 FNYEAQ. V was pared by 6 bases and J by 0 bases, with 10 bases of the junction left unmatched. This CDR3 comprises 17 residues. CDR3 sequence reads: CASSGTGGSSSYNEQFF. CDR3 in DNA: TGTGCCAGCAGTGGTACAGGGGGGTCAAGCTCCTACAATGAGCAGTTCTTC.

The chain recombines TRBV27 with TRBJ2-7, with D uncertain. Germline loops: CDR1 MNHEY, CDR2 SMNVEV (reference sequence). V lost 4 bases, J lost 0 bases, and 13 bases lay in between. There are 15 residues in the CDR3. CDR3 loop: CASSSESVFSYEQYF. The CDR3 DNA follows: TGTGCCAGCAGTTCGGAGTCGGTATTCTCCTACGAGCAGTACTTC.

This chain connects TRBV19 to TRBJ1-5; D is uncertain. The CDR3 is 15 amino acids. CDR1 and CDR2 (germline): LNHDA, SQIVND (reference sequence). V lost 2 bases to trimming and J lost 7 bases, with 15 bases between them. This chain's CDR3 is CASSINHSRGQPQHF. The CDR3 DNA follows: TGTGCCAGTAGTATAAATCACTCCCGGGGACAGCCCCAGCATTTT. The full variable domain, completed using reference TRBV19 and TRBJ1-5, is DGGITQSPKYLFRKEGQNVTLSCEQNLNHDAMYWYRQDPGQGLRLIYYSQIVNDFQKGDIAEGYSVSREKKESFPLTVTSAQKNPTAFYLCASSINHSRGQPQHFGDGTRLSIL.

The V and J genes are TRBV6-5 and TRBJ2-5; TRBD2 matches at 7 bases. The J call may be wrong; the DNA end is better matched by TRBJ2-7. The CDR3 contains 16 residues. CDR1 and CDR2 from the germline V gene are MNHEY and SVGAGI. In DNA form, the CDR3 reads TGTGCCAGCAGTTATTCGGGAGCCGGGGGGATCTACGAGCAGTACTTC. Encoded protein: CASSYSGAGGIYEQYF.

This clone was observed a few times. CDR3 bases: TGTGCCAGCTCACCTCAGACAGGGGAACCCTATGGCTACACCTTC. This sequence encodes CASSPQTGEPYGYTF. The rearrangement joins TRBV18 to TRBJ1-2, with 8 positions matching TRBD1. The V segment lost 3 bases and the J segment 4 bases; nucleotides outside the gene matches: 7. Germline lookup yields CDR1 KGHSH and CDR2 LQKENI. The CDR3 is made up of 15 amino acids.

Of note for this clone: Likely a read error: the CDR3 ends without its conserved phenylalanine or tryptophan. The chain recombines TRBV19 with TRBJ1-4; 11 bases match TRBD1. CDR3 length equals 14 residues. Looked up from germline, CDR1 is LNHDA and CDR2 is SQIVND (reference sequence). CDR3 residues: CATRTGGSSEKLFL. CDR3 sequence (DNA): TGTGCTACTCGGACAGGGGGCTCCAGTGAAAAACTGTTTCTT.

This clone appeared a single time. The chain joins TRBV2 to TRBJ1-2, with 7 nucleotides matching TRBD1. Per the germline V gene, CDR1 is SNHLY and CDR2 is FYNNEI. The trim removed 4 bases at V and 5 bases at J, leaving 10 bases unmatched. The CDR3 loop spans 15 amino acids. The CDR3 DNA reads TGTGCCAGCAGTGGAATGCAGGGGGAAGGTTATGGCTACACCTTC. The encoded protein is CASSGMQGEGYGYTF.

The CDR3 loop reads CASSGAGTGGGNTIYF. Written as DNA, the CDR3 is TGTGCCAGCAGTGGAGCCGGGACAGGGGGCGGAAACACCATATATTTT. V and J are TRBV2 and TRBJ1-3, with TRBD1 matching over 12 bases. CDR3 size: 16 residues. The trim removed 4 bases at V and 4 bases at J, leaving 5 bases unmatched. CDR1 is SNHLY, CDR2 FYNNEI, per germline. Using reference TRBV2 and TRBJ1-3 for the parts outside the CDR3, the full variable domain is EPEVTQTPSHQVTQMGQEVILRCVPISNHLYFYWYRQILGQKVEFLVSFYNNEISEKSEIFDDQFSVERPDGSNFTLKIRSTKLEDSAMYFCASSGAGTGGGNTIYFGEGSWLTVV.